These 21 T cell receptor beta chains were all obtained from the same sample, sequenced in a study of T cells in Graves' hyperthyroidism and ophthalmopathy. The TCR beta CDR3 regions underwent amplification using RNA transcripts as the source. Carried out on the TCR CDR3, a first-round RT-PCR used the HTBI primer set. One entry per CDR3 protein, called by TCRdb with MiXCR from the multiplex PCR reads. The sample yields around 420,000 distinct CDR3 sequences, less than 20% seen once. The sequencing input was blood. The origin of the receptors is a woman in her late teens or twenties with Graves' hyperthyroidism.

In this sample, this clonotype turned up many times. The chain employs TRBV7-8 and TRBJ2-5, with TRBD1 matching over 11 bases. The CDR3 extends over 16 amino acids. V lost 6 bases to trimming and J lost 3 bases; unmatched junction nucleotides: 9. The germline CDR1 and CDR2 sequences are SGHVS and FQNEAQ. CDR3 nucleotides: TGTGCCAGCAGGACCGGGACAGGGGGACCCAAAGAGACCCAGTACTTC. It specifies CASRTGTGGPKETQYF.

This clonotype occurred a few times. V usage is TRBV7-3 and J usage is TRBJ1-3, with D possibly TRBD1 on 6 matching bases. The ends were cut back, 2 bases at V and 4 bases at J, with 18 bases in the middle. This CDR3 has 17 amino acids. Germline V gene lookup returns CDR1 SGHTA and CDR2 FQGTGA. The CDR3: CASSLVGGTGPGNTIYF. CDR3 nucleotide sequence: TGTGCCAGCAGCTTAGTAGGGGGGACCGGACCGGGAAACACCATATATTTT.

The table lists this clonotype with a few counts. V and J are TRBV5-6 and TRBJ2-1, with TRBD2 matching over 12 bases. J gave up 3 bases and V 3 bases, and 4 bases lay outside the gene matches. This CDR3 contains 16 residues. Per the germline V gene, CDR1 is SGHDT and CDR2 is YYEEEE. CDR3 protein: CASSWALAGGYNEQFF. DNA for the CDR3: TGTGCCAGCAGCTGGGCACTAGCGGGGGGCTACAATGAGCAGTTCTTC.

This clonotype was recorded at least ten times. The chain couples TRBV2 to TRBJ2-3, with no clear D. Trimming shortened V by 5 bases and J by 5 bases, and 8 bases separated the two germline ends. The CDR3 extends over 12 amino acids. Per germline, CDR1 SNHLY and CDR2 FYNNEI. The CDR3 sequence is CASSLARDTQYF. The DNA of the CDR3 is TGTGCCAGCAGTTTGGCCCGAGATACGCAGTATTTT.

The rearrangement uses TRBV29-1 and TRBJ1-1; the D gene is possibly TRBD1 (5 bases). CDR1 is SQVTM, CDR2 ANQGSEA, per germline. The CDR3 is 13 residues long. V lost 6 bases, J lost 0 bases, and 11 bases lay in between. CDR3 nucleotide sequence: TGCAGCGTCATGGGACGGATGAACACTGAAGCTTTCTTT. Protein: CSVMGRMNTEAFF.

This clonotype has at least ten counts. V usage is TRBV7-8 and J usage is TRBJ2-3; 9 nucleotides match TRBD2. Germline V gene data show CDR1 as SGHVS and CDR2 as FQNEAQ. CDR3 length: 15 residues. Losses at the gene ends were 3 bases for V and 4 bases for J; bases not matched to a gene: 5. CDR3 DNA: TGTGCCAGCAGCTTGGGGACTAGCCCCCCAGATACGCAGTATTTT. This translates into CASSLGTSPPDTQYF.

This clonotype turned up a few times. The rearrangement joins TRBV7-9 to TRBJ2-1, with D unclear. The CDR3 contains 15 residues. Between the trimmed V and J ends, which lost 1 base and 0 bases, there was a span of 7 bases. Germline CDR1 and CDR2: SEHNR and FQNEAQ (reference sequence). This chain's CDR3 is CASSLEILSYNEQFF. CDR3 nucleotides: TGTGCCAGCAGCTTAGAGATCCTCTCCTACAATGAGCAGTTCTTC.

This clonotype was detected many times. The chain couples TRBV3-1 to TRBJ1-1; unclear D gene. The CDR3 contains 16 residues. CDR1 is LGHDT, CDR2 YNNKEL, per germline (reference sequence). Trimming took off 3 bases at V and 0 bases at J, with 14 bases between the two ends. CDR3 in amino acids: CASSHPRGRMNTEAFF. The CDR3, as DNA: TGTGCCAGCAGCCATCCTCGAGGCCGCATGAACACTGAAGCTTTCTTT.

In this sample, this clonotype turned up many times. The chain links TRBV20-1 to TRBJ2-3; D is tentatively TRBD1 or TRBD2 (6 bases each). Germline assignment: CDR1 DFQATT and CDR2 SNEGSKA (reference sequence). V lost 3 bases and J lost 2, with 15 bases in between. The CDR3 loop spans 15 amino acids. This CDR3 is CSARGERGVTDTQYF. CDR3 coding DNA: TGCAGTGCTAGGGGGGAGAGGGGGGTCACAGATACGCAGTATTTT.

This clonotype has a count of ten or more. The chain is built from TRBV13 and TRBJ2-5; 7 positions agree with TRBD1. V shed 4 bases and J 5 bases; nucleotides not matched to a gene: 10. This CDR3 region has 15 residues. Per germline, CDR1 PRHDT and CDR2 FYEKMQ (reference sequence). In nucleotides, the CDR3 is TGTGCCAGCAGCTCTCGAGACAGGGTATATGAGACCCAGTACTTC. It yields the protein CASSSRDRVYETQYF.

This clonotype was seen ten or more times. This chain connects TRBV6-1 to TRBJ1-6, with D uncertain. Per germline, CDR1 MNHNS and CDR2 SASEGT. V lost 6 bases, J lost 8 bases, and 14 bases lay in between. The CDR3 spans 14 residues. The CDR3 bases are TGTGCCAGCAGCCTCGACTACCCCCATTCACCCCTCCACTTT. As protein: CASSLDYPHSPLHF.

This clonotype has ten or more counts. The chain joins TRBV6-6 to TRBJ1-1; D is undetermined. The CDR3 covers 16 residues. Trimming removed 2 bases from V and 1 base from J, with 14 bases in between. Germline V CDR1 and CDR2: MNHNY, SVGAGI (reference sequence). CDR3 sequence (DNA): TGTGCCAGCAGTTACGGGCGTACGGGTAAGAACACTGAAGCTTTCTTT. Translated: CASSYGRTGKNTEAFF.

This clonotype was counted many times. V and J are TRBV18 and TRBJ2-7, with 8 nucleotides matching TRBD2. Germline V gives CDR1 KGHSH, CDR2 LQKENI. This CDR3 spans 14 amino acids. With V trimmed by 3 bases and J by 6 bases, 7 bases remained unmatched. The CDR3, as DNA: TGTGCCAGCTCACCGGAATTAGCGGGATCCGAGCAGTACTTC. Amino acids: CASSPELAGSEQYF.

This clonotype was seen a few times. The chain is built from TRBV10-1 and TRBJ2-1; D may match TRBD1 or TRBD2 (6 bases each). The CDR3 covers 16 residues. In germline, CDR1 is WNHNN, CDR2 SYGVQD (reference sequence). Trimming removed 0 bases from V and 3 bases from J, with 12 bases in between. This CDR3 reads CASSESTGGRYNEQFF. The CDR3, as DNA: TGCGCCAGCAGTGAGTCGACTGGGGGGCGCTACAATGAGCAGTTCTTC.

The table lists this clonotype with many counts. The CDR3 loop reads CASSFLTSGTSNEQYF. CDR3 nucleotides: TGTGCCAGCAGCTTTTTAACTAGCGGGACATCCAACGAGCAGTACTTC. This chain uses TRBV11-2 with TRBJ2-7; 10 bases match TRBD2. The length of the CDR3 is 16 residues. From germline, CDR1 is SGHAT and CDR2 FQNNGV. The ends lost 3 bases at V and 5 bases at J; junction bases unmatched: 10.

This clonotype was counted ten times or more. The chain employs TRBV12-3 or TRBV12-4 and TRBJ2-7, with 7 positions matching TRBD1. CDR3 size: 15 residues. The trim removed 4 bases at V and 2 bases at J, leaving 8 bases unmatched. The CDR3 loop reads CASSSTGVLAYEQYF. The DNA of the CDR3 is TGTGCCAGCAGTTCTACAGGGGTCCTAGCCTACGAGCAGTACTTC.

This chain links TRBV30 with TRBJ1-1; D possibly corresponds to TRBD1 (5 bases). Trimming cost V 7 bases and J 6 bases, with 15 bases left between them. This CDR3 has 12 residues. The V gene's germline CDR1 is GTSNPN and CDR2 SVGIG (reference sequence). The CDR3 loop reads CASRTSTAEAFF. CDR3 nucleotide sequence: TGTGCCTCGAGAACCTCGACAGCTGAAGCTTTCTTT.

The V gene is TRBV7-2, the J gene TRBJ2-1; 10 bases agree with TRBD2. This CDR3 is built from 17 residues. Germline V gene sequence: CDR1 SGHTA, CDR2 FQGNSA. The J segment lost 1 base and the V segment lost 5 bases, leaving 8 bases of the junction unmatched. The CDR3 bases are TGTGCCAGCAGCCGCCCTAGCGGGGGTCCTTCCTACAATGAGCAGTTCTTC. Its translation is CASSRPSGGPSYNEQFF.

This clonotype occurred many times. The J gene is TRBJ2-7, the V gene TRBV6-1, with D possibly being TRBD2 (5 bases). Germline values: CDR1 MNHNS, CDR2 SASEGT. The CDR3 covers 15 residues. Trimming stripped 1 base from V and 6 bases from J, with 16 bases between. CDR3 in DNA: TGTGCCAGCAGTGAAGTTTTGGGGAGTCTCGGCGAGCAGTACTTC. This encodes CASSEVLGSLGEQYF.

This clonotype was recorded at least ten times. V usage is TRBV20-1 and J usage is TRBJ2-3, with 9 bases matching TRBD1. Germline V gene lookup returns CDR1 DFQATT and CDR2 SNEGSKA (reference sequence). The CDR3 is made up of 18 amino acids. The ends lost 6 bases at V and 2 bases at J; junction bases unmatched: 18. The CDR3 sequence is CSASGTGSWRVSTDTQYF. CDR3 nucleotide sequence: TGCAGTGCATCCGGGACAGGGAGCTGGCGGGTGTCCACAGATACGCAGTATTTT.

This clonotype was picked up many times. The V gene is TRBV5-1, the J gene TRBJ2-7, with D perhaps given as TRBD1 or TRBD2 (5 bases each). CDR3 length: 14 amino acids. Germline CDR1 is SGHRS and CDR2 is YFSETQ. V lost 0 bases, J lost 3 bases, and 10 bases lay in between. For the CDR3, the DNA is TGCGCCAGCAGCTTGGGAGGGGCCCTCTACGAGCAGTACTTC. It is translated as CASSLGGALYEQYF.